What follows describes a single TCR beta chain. Per the original methods: Amplified reference gene primers provided the basis for estimating nucleated cell counts. Assay: immunoSEQ multiplex PCR; the TCRdb copy retains only in-frame clones and omits some. Clonal size and the V and J genes are those of that table, whereas D and trimming came from the DNA. The sample lists 120,000 to 150,000 clones; more than 80% were seen once. This sample is drawn from a study of blood T cell repertoires in COVID-19. Germline CDR1 and CDR2: GTSNPN and SVGIG (reference sequence). This CDR3 contains 15 residues. V dropped 4 bases and J dropped 4 bases, with 20 bases sitting between them. Cohorts were determined from participant-reported clinical history. During the 2 weeks before they entered the study, exposed participants had met someone with a PCR-confirmed or clinician-diagnosed COVID-19 case.

Sequencing input: PBMCs or T cells enriched from blood (not recorded which). The TCR was taken from a woman between 18 and 29 years old who had been exposed to COVID-19. The chain employs TRBV30 and TRBJ2-7, with D possibly being TRBD1 (5 bases). The DNA for the CDR3 is TGTGCCTGGACCCAACCGGGCAGGGCCCGATACGAGCAGTACTTC. Amino acid sequence: CAWTQPGRARYEQYF.